This T cell receptor beta chain was documented in a study of cytomegalovirus exposure and HLA in healthy donors. Overall study: Of all 400 or so donors who were genotyped, under 90% belonged to the Caucasian-associated ancestry cluster. Findings of the study overall: In vitro data verified a few CMV-associated chains as specific for CMV antigens.

The PCR made use of 60 Vbeta and 13 Jbeta primers. The method was immunoSEQ multiplex PCR; TCRdb's version includes in-frame clones alone and lacks a portion of them. The sample lists under 200,000 clones, 82% seen once, with 1.5% in the top ten. Notes on this clone: No antigen is known for it.

The germline V and J ends were trimmed by 4 bases and 3 bases, with 9 bases remaining between them. Germline loops: CDR1 LNHDA, CDR2 SQIVND (reference sequence). This CDR3 comprises 13 residues. This chain uses TRBV19 with TRBJ1-1; D is unresolved. The sequence was collected from a male donor in good health and CMV-seronegative. Sequencing was performed on PBMCs. The chain's CDR3 is CASSTNRDTEAFF. CDR3 nucleotide sequence: TGTGCCAGTAGTACCAACAGAGACACTGAAGCTTTCTTT. Full variable domain (outside the CDR3, taken from reference TRBV19 and TRBJ1-1): DGGITQSPKYLFRKEGQNVTLSCEQNLNHDAMYWYRQDPGQGLRLIYYSQIVNDFQKGDIAEGYSVSREKKESFPLTVTSAQKNPTAFYLCASSTNRDTEAFFGQGTRLTVV.